Shown below are 14 T cell receptor beta chains from a single sample sequenced in a study of TIL therapy for anti-PD-1-resistant metastatic lung cancer. The time point was: pre-treatment sample, taken before nivolumab and TIL therapy. The immunoSEQ assay was v3. Generated by immunoSEQ multiplex PCR, the TCRdb table keeps only in-frame clones and is missing some. In the table there are more than 55,000 clones, around 63% of which are singletons. The starting material was blood, obtained at baseline. The source is a person aged 25-80 years with non-small cell lung cancer.

V usage is TRBV7-2 and J usage is TRBJ2-7; D possibly corresponds to TRBD2 (5 bases). The CDR3 is 15 residues long. The germline V gene encodes CDR1 SGHTA and CDR2 FQGNSA. V was pared by 3 bases and J by 3 bases, with 15 bases between. Written as DNA, the CDR3 is TGTGCCAGCAGCTTTGGACCAGGACTGGGCTACGAGCAGTACTTC. The encoded protein is CASSFGPGLGYEQYF.

The chain employs TRBV7-9 and TRBJ2-1; D uncertain. The V and J ends lost 3 bases and 8 bases respectively, with 8 bases between them. Germline V gene sequence: CDR1 SEHNR, CDR2 FQNEAQ (reference sequence). This CDR3 has 12 amino acids. This CDR3 reads CASSFTWDEQFF. The CDR3 DNA reads as TGTGCCAGCAGCTTTACCTGGGATGAGCAGTTCTTC.

The chain joins TRBV2 to TRBJ1-5; a weak D match, TRBD1 (6 bases). This CDR3 comprises 13 residues. Germline V gene sequence: CDR1 SNHLY, CDR2 FYNNEI. Trimming took 10 bases from V and 5 from J, leaving 15 bases between them. CDR3 in amino acids: CATRMDSHQPQHF. CDR3 nucleotide sequence: TGTGCCACCAGAATGGACAGCCATCAGCCCCAGCATTTT.

V usage is TRBV29-1 and J usage is TRBJ2-3, with 7 bases matching TRBD1. Germline lookup yields CDR1 SQVTM and CDR2 ANQGSEA. There are 14 residues in the CDR3. With V trimmed by 6 bases and J by 2 bases, 8 bases remained unmatched. The DNA for the CDR3 is TGCAGCGTAAGACAGGGAATCATCACAGATACGCAGTATTTT. This sequence encodes CSVRQGIITDTQYF.

V usage is TRBV5-6 and J usage is TRBJ2-7; D perhaps matches TRBD1 (6 bases). CDR3 size: 14 residues. The germline gives CDR1 SGHDT, CDR2 YYEEEE. V gave up 0 bases and J gave up 3 bases, with 10 bases separating them. CDR3: CASSLVQGDYEQYF. CDR3 sequence (DNA): TGTGCCAGCAGCTTGGTACAGGGAGACTACGAGCAGTACTTC.

V and J are TRBV5-6 and TRBJ2-2; D unclear. In germline, CDR1 is SGHDT, CDR2 YYEEEE. With 0 bases removed from V and 3 bases from J, the gap between germline ends came to 12 bases. The CDR3 spans 16 residues. CDR3 coding DNA: TGTGCCAGCAGCTTGGCTTGGCGGCAGGACACCGGGGAGCTGTTTTTT. Translated: CASSLAWRQDTGELFF.

This chain links TRBV11-3 with TRBJ2-3; D possibly corresponds to TRBD2 (6 bases). CDR3 size: 14 residues. CDR1 and CDR2 from the germline V gene are SGHNT and YENEEA. Deletions cut 5 bases from V and 1 base from J, with 10 bases between. The CDR3 DNA sequence: TGTGCCAGCAGCCGGGACTCACGCACAGATACGCAGTATTTT. It codes for CASSRDSRTDTQYF.

This chain joins TRBV6-5 and TRBJ2-1; D call uncertain. V was pared by 5 bases and J by 0 bases, with 5 bases between. Germline V CDR1 and CDR2: MNHEY, SVGAGI. This CDR3 region has 13 residues. CDR3 amino acids: CASSALSYNEQFF. CDR3 DNA sequence: TGTGCCAGCAGTGCGCTCTCCTACAATGAGCAGTTCTTC.

V and J are TRBV10-3 and TRBJ1-5; D is unclear. The CDR3 has 15 residues. V lost 3 bases to trimming and J lost 3 bases, with 12 bases between them. The germline gives CDR1 ENHRY, CDR2 SYGVKD. The CDR3 loop reads CAISDGLVSNQPQHF. The CDR3 DNA reads TGTGCCATCAGTGATGGCCTCGTTTCCAATCAGCCCCAGCATTTT.

V is TRBV7-9 and J is TRBJ2-7; possibly TRBD1 for D (5 bases). Germline values: CDR1 SEHNR, CDR2 FQNEAQ (reference sequence). Trimming stripped 5 bases from V and 3 bases from J, with 14 bases between. The CDR3 loop spans 14 amino acids. The CDR3 bases are TGTGCCAGCAGCCTATATCAGGGCCACTACGAGCAGTACTTC. Encoded protein: CASSLYQGHYEQYF.

This clone was recorded a few times. The J gene is TRBJ1-1, the V gene TRBV5-1; D not resolved. Germline CDR1 SGHRS, CDR2 YFSETQ. This CDR3 has 15 residues. The V and J ends lost 0 bases and 7 bases respectively, with 16 bases between them. The CDR3 loop is CASSLGDIADGEAFF. Here the CDR3 DNA reads TGCGCCAGCAGCTTGGGTGACATAGCTGACGGTGAAGCTTTCTTT.

The chain recombines TRBV13 with TRBJ1-4; D unresolved. The V end lost 5 bases, the J end lost 5 bases, and 9 bases lay between the germline ends. Germline V lookup: CDR1 PRHDT, CDR2 FYEKMQ (reference sequence). The CDR3 loop spans 13 amino acids. Written as DNA, the CDR3 is TGTGCCAGCAGCCCCGGGATAAATGAAAAACTGTTTTTT. Translating it yields CASSPGINEKLFF. The full variable domain, its missing parts supplied by reference TRBV13 and TRBJ1-4, is AAGVIQSPRHLIKEKRETATLKCYPIPRHDTVYWYQQGPGQDPQFLISFYEKMQSDKGSIPDRFSAQQFSDYHSELNMSSLELGDSALYFCASSPGINEKLFFGSGTQLSVL.

Concerning this clone: Sequence at one end of the junction differs from germline and may be a read error. The DNA for the CDR3 is TGTGCCAGCAGTTTAGTCGGGGAAGGCGAGCAGTACTTC. This codes for CASSLVGEGEQYF. The chain carries TRBV11-3 and TRBJ2-7; weak D call: TRBD2 (5 bases). Germline CDR1 is SGHNT and CDR2 is YENEEA. This CDR3 is built from 13 residues.

This rearrangement joins TRBV11-2 to TRBJ2-2, with D unclear. This CDR3 comprises 15 residues. The ends were cut back, 2 bases at V and 5 bases at J, with 12 bases in the middle. Germline V gene lookup returns CDR1 SGHAT and CDR2 FQNNGV. The CDR3 nucleotides are TGTGCCAGCAGCTTAAACATAAATCCAACCGGGGAGCTGTTTTTT. Translating gives CASSLNINPTGELFF.